This entry lists 29 T cell receptor beta chains sequenced from one sample in a study of CD8+ T cells in alopecia areata. The authors extracted RNA and reverse transcribed it into cDNA as the sequencing template. Profiled with immunoSEQ multiplex PCR; TCRdb holds only in-frame clones, not every one. The data hold over 100,000 clones, with about 59% observed a single time. Stated treatment: oral pan-JAK inhibitor, 5-10 mg twice daily. Here the sequenced sample was CD8+ T cells sorted from blood, taken at week 24, from a patient treated with tofacitinib. All receptors come from a human donor with alopecia areata.

The V gene is TRBV23-1, the J gene TRBJ1-1; 7 nucleotides match TRBD1. TRBV23-1 is flagged as an ORF with uncertain function. The CDR3 covers 10 residues. The junction had 2 bases not matched to a gene; V was cut back by 8 bases and J by 8 bases. The CDR3 loop is CASEDREAFF. The DNA for the CDR3 is TGCGCCAGCGAGGACAGGGAAGCTTTCTTT.

This chain joins TRBV19 and TRBJ1-5; D remains unclear. Looked up from germline, CDR1 is LNHDA and CDR2 is SQIVND (reference sequence). Trimming shortened V by 8 bases and J by 7 bases, and 6 bases separated the two germline ends. CDR3 length: 10 residues. The CDR3 bases are TGTGCCAGTGGGTTCCAGCCCCAGCATTTT. Its translation is CASGFQPQHF.

V gene TRBV11-1 combines with J gene TRBJ2-5; D ambiguous. The ends were cut back, 3 bases at V and 5 bases at J, with 16 bases in the middle. From germline, CDR1 is SGHAT and CDR2 FQDESV (reference sequence). The CDR3 length is 15 residues. The CDR3 protein is CASSLTLGLGETQYF. In nucleotides, the CDR3 is TGTGCCAGCAGCTTGACTCTCGGTCTTGGGGAGACCCAGTACTTC.

This chain joins TRBV25-1 and TRBJ1-6; the D is unclear. Germline loops: CDR1 MGHDK, CDR2 SYGVNS. V was shortened by 5 bases and J by 6 bases, with 8 bases between the two germline ends. The length of the CDR3 is 13 residues. CDR3 sequence: CASSISTNSPLHF. The CDR3, as DNA: TGTGCCAGCAGTATATCAACTAATTCACCCCTCCACTTT.

This chain uses TRBV7-3 with TRBJ1-5; D is unclear. V was pared by 2 bases and J by 11 bases, with 13 bases between. CDR1 is SGHTA, CDR2 FQGTGA, per germline. The CDR3 is 13 residues long. In DNA form, the CDR3 reads TGTGCCAGCAGCTTAGATGGGGAATCGGCCCAGCATTTT. This sequence encodes CASSLDGESAQHF.

V gene TRBV7-6 combines with J gene TRBJ2-2; D gene unclear. Deletions cut 3 bases from V and 0 bases from J, with 5 bases between. Germline values: CDR1 SGHVS, CDR2 FNYEAQ. The CDR3 is made up of 14 amino acids. Here the CDR3 DNA reads TGTGCCAGCAGCTTCACCGCGAACACCGGGGAGCTGTTTTTT. It specifies CASSFTANTGELFF.

Only a few counts were recorded for this clone. CDR3 DNA: TGTGCCTGGAGTCTGGGCACCACCTACGAGCAGTACTTC. This codes for CAWSLGTTYEQYF. The V and J genes are TRBV30 and TRBJ2-7; D gene ambiguous. The CDR3 has 13 residues. Germline lookup yields CDR1 GTSNPN and CDR2 SVGIG (reference sequence). Trimming cost V 2 bases and J 2 bases, with 10 bases left between them.

The chain uses TRBV4-3 and TRBJ2-7; maybe TRBD2 (5 bases). V lost 1 base, J lost 0 bases, and 10 bases lay in between. Germline loops: CDR1 LGHNA, CDR2 YSLEER. The CDR3 is made up of 15 amino acids. CDR3 sequence: CASSQAEGSSYEQYF. CDR3 in DNA: TGCGCCAGCAGCCAAGCGGAAGGGAGCTCCTACGAGCAGTACTTC.

The gene calls are TRBV29-1 and TRBJ1-3; D may be TRBD1 (5 bases). The CDR3 extends over 19 amino acids. Germline CDR1 and CDR2: SQVTM and ANQGSEA. The V gene lost 4 bases and the J gene lost 2 bases, with 27 bases spanning the gap. This chain's CDR3 is CSVAGGPGTDTRAGNTIYF. The CDR3 DNA reads TGCAGCGTTGCGGGGGGACCTGGTACCGACACAAGAGCTGGAAACACCATATATTTT. Full variable domain (rest looked up from reference TRBV29-1 and TRBJ1-3): SAVISQKPSRDICQRGTSLTIQCQVDSQVTMMFWYRQQPGQSLTLIATANQGSEATYESGFVIDKFPISRPNLTFSTLTVSNMSPEDSSIYLCSVAGGPGTDTRAGNTIYFGEGSWLTVV.

The genes are TRBV13 and TRBJ1-1, with 7 bases matching TRBD1. There are 14 residues in the CDR3. V dropped 5 bases and J dropped 5; count of bases not matched to a gene: 8. The germline V gene encodes CDR1 PRHDT and CDR2 FYEKMQ (reference sequence). The CDR3 spells CASSPSTGLTEAFF. The CDR3 bases are TGTGCCAGCAGCCCCTCGACAGGGCTAACTGAAGCTTTCTTT.

The chain has TRBV7-8 and TRBJ2-5; TRBD1 is a possible D gene (5 bases). Germline V gene sequence: CDR1 SGHVS, CDR2 FQNEAQ. The V and J ends lost 5 bases and 1 base respectively, with 14 bases between them. CDR3 size: 15 residues. CDR3 loop: CASSPTDSLQETQYF. The CDR3 DNA sequence: TGTGCCAGCAGCCCGACAGACAGCCTCCAAGAGACCCAGTACTTC.

This clone was recorded a few times. The chain employs TRBV29-1 and TRBJ1-2; 8 nucleotides line up with TRBD1. This CDR3 spans 13 amino acids. V shed 5 bases, J shed 8 bases, and the junction held 10 bases outside the gene matches. Per germline, CDR1 SQVTM and CDR2 ANQGSEA. CDR3 in DNA: TGCAGCGTTCTCGACAGGGGCCTGGAAGGCTACACCTTC. Protein sequence: CSVLDRGLEGYTF.

The rearrangement links TRBV9 to TRBJ1-1; the D is unclear. The germline V gene has CDR1 SGDLS and CDR2 YYNGEE. The CDR3 extends over 14 amino acids. The V gene lost 0 bases and the J gene lost 4 bases, with 10 bases spanning the gap. The CDR3 protein is CASSVEARSTEAFF. The DNA of the CDR3 is TGTGCCAGCAGCGTAGAAGCGAGGAGCACTGAAGCTTTCTTT. The entire variable domain, with the rest obtained from reference TRBV9 and TRBJ1-1, is as follows: DSGVTQTPKHLITATGQRVTLRCSPRSGDLSVYWYQQSLDQGLQFLIQYYNGEERAKGNILERFSAQQFPDLHSELNLSSLELGDSALYFCASSVEARSTEAFFGQGTRLTVV.

The chain couples TRBV5-6 to TRBJ1-5, with TRBD1 matching 9 bases. Looked up from germline, CDR1 is SGHDT and CDR2 is YYEEEE. The trim removed 4 bases at V and 7 bases at J, leaving 9 bases unmatched. The CDR3 has 15 amino acids. The CDR3 DNA sequence: TGTGCCAGCAGCCTCGGACAGGGGACTGGACAGCCCCAGCATTTT. It specifies CASSLGQGTGQPQHF. Filled out from reference TRBV5-6 and TRBJ1-5, the complete variable domain reads DAGVTQSPTHLIKTRGQQVTLRCSPKSGHDTVSWYQQALGQGPQFIFQYYEEEERQRGNFPDRFSGHQFPNYSSELNVNALLLGDSALYLCASSLGQGTGQPQHFGDGTRLSIL.

The chain has TRBV2 and TRBJ2-7; no reliable D call. CDR1 and CDR2 from the germline V gene are SNHLY and FYNNEI. This CDR3 comprises 13 residues. The ends were cut back, 3 bases at V and 3 bases at J, with 9 bases in the middle. Here the CDR3 reads CASSDRQHYEQYF. The DNA for the CDR3 is TGTGCCAGCAGTGACCGGCAGCACTACGAGCAGTACTTC. Based on the CDR3 plus reference TRBV2 and TRBJ2-7, the full variable domain is EPEVTQTPSHQVTQMGQEVILRCVPISNHLYFYWYRQILGQKVEFLVSFYNNEISEKSEIFDDQFSVERPDGSNFTLKIRSTKLEDSAMYFCASSDRQHYEQYFGPGTRLTVT.

This clone has a handful of counts. The CDR3 spells CASSPGQGVTEAFF. In nucleotides, the CDR3 is TGTGCCAGCAGTCCGGGACAGGGTGTCACTGAAGCTTTCTTT. The chain links TRBV6-5 to TRBJ1-1; 9 bases match TRBD1. Germline lookup yields CDR1 MNHEY and CDR2 SVGAGI. There are 14 residues in the CDR3. V lost 5 bases to trimming and J lost 4 bases; unmatched junction nucleotides: 5.

Regarding this clone: Distinct nucleotide sequences in the sample also encode this CDR3. The gene calls are TRBV29-1 and TRBJ2-7, with no clear D. Germline V gene data show CDR1 as SQVTM and CDR2 as ANQGSEA. V was cut by 6 bases and J by 3 bases, with 6 bases left in between. CDR3 length equals 10 residues. The chain's CDR3 is CSVEDYEQYF. The CDR3 region has the DNA TGCAGCGTCGAGGACTACGAGCAGTACTTC.

This chain links TRBV6-5 with TRBJ2-7; D is possibly TRBD1 (5 bases). This CDR3 spans 12 amino acids. Germline V lookup: CDR1 MNHEY, CDR2 SVGAGI. Trimming removed 6 bases at V and 6 bases at J, with 12 bases between. The CDR3 bases are TGTGCCAGCAGCCCAACAGGAGCCGAGCAGTACTTC. Translation: CASSPTGAEQYF.

The V call is TRBV6-5, the J call TRBJ1-1, with a possible D match to TRBD1 (6 bases). The CDR3 is 14 amino acids. Deletions cut 3 bases from V and 4 bases from J, with 12 bases between. Germline V gene lookup returns CDR1 MNHEY and CDR2 SVGAGI. In DNA form, the CDR3 reads TGTGCCAGCAGTTATGGGGGGCCGGGCACTGAAGCTTTCTTT. The encoded protein is CASSYGGPGTEAFF.

The chain links TRBV4-1 to TRBJ2-7; D gene unclear. The germline CDR1 and CDR2 sequences are MGHRA and YSYEKL. The CDR3 extends over 15 amino acids. Trimming removed 0 bases from V and 2 bases from J, with 11 bases in between. The CDR3 DNA is TGCGCCAGCAGCCAAGACACAGCAGGCACCTACGAGCAGTACTTC. Its translation: CASSQDTAGTYEQYF.

J is TRBJ2-3 and V is TRBV6-1, with 10 nucleotides matching TRBD2. The CDR3 length is 14 residues. Germline values: CDR1 MNHNS, CDR2 SASEGT. Unmatched junction bases numbered 1, after V lost 3 bases and J lost 4 bases. This CDR3 reads CASSDSGGADTQYF. The CDR3, as DNA: TGTGCCAGCAGTGACAGCGGGGGGGCAGATACGCAGTATTTT.

The rearrangement links TRBV5-6 to TRBJ1-2; D gene uncertain. Germline CDR1 is SGHDT and CDR2 is YYEEEE. The CDR3 sequence is 11 residues long. V lost 3 bases and J lost 8, with 8 bases in between. CDR3 DNA: TGTGCCAGCAGCTCGAGGGTCGGCTACACCTTC. It is translated as CASSSRVGYTF.

V and J are TRBV29-1 and TRBJ2-5; the D is unclear. V was trimmed by 6 bases and J by 3 bases, leaving 8 bases between them. CDR1 is SQVTM and CDR2 is ANQGSEA in the germline V gene. CDR3 length: 11 residues. The CDR3 sequence is CSVDKEETQYF. The CDR3 coding sequence is TGCAGCGTAGACAAGGAAGAGACCCAGTACTTC.

The V and J genes are TRBV4-3 and TRBJ2-1, with D unresolved. This CDR3 contains 14 residues. Between the trimmed V and J ends, which lost 0 bases and 8 bases, there was a span of 11 bases. CDR1 is LGHNA and CDR2 is YSLEER in the germline V gene. Here the CDR3 DNA reads TGCGCCAGCAGCCAAGATATCGCTAGACATGAGCAGTTCTTC. This sequence encodes CASSQDIARHEQFF.

The chain recombines TRBV27 with TRBJ2-3; 9 bases agree with TRBD1. Germline V gene data show CDR1 as MNHEY and CDR2 as SMNVEV (reference sequence). J was trimmed by 3 bases and V by 7 bases; bases with no gene match: 8. The CDR3 contains 15 residues. CDR3 loop: CASNPGTGPTDTQYF. DNA for the CDR3: TGTGCCAGCAACCCCGGGACAGGGCCTACAGATACGCAGTATTTT.

The CDR3 nucleotides are TGTGCCAGCAGCTTAGATCGAGAACCTCAGTTATTGGGGCAGTTCTTC. The encoded protein is CASSLDREPQLLGQFF. V usage is TRBV11-2 and J usage is TRBJ2-1; D not resolved. The V gene's germline CDR1 is SGHAT and CDR2 FQNNGV. Trimming removed 0 bases from V and 12 bases from J, with 21 bases in between. The length of the CDR3 is 16 residues.

This clone occurred a few times. V and J are TRBV27 and TRBJ2-7; D might be TRBD1 (5 bases). The CDR3 loop spans 13 amino acids. V lost 5 bases, J lost 0 bases, and 8 bases lay in between. CDR1 MNHEY and CDR2 SMNVEV come from the germline V gene (reference sequence). The chain's CDR3 is CASSGDSSYEQYF. The CDR3 bases are TGTGCCAGCAGTGGCGACAGCTCCTACGAGCAGTACTTC.

The chain links TRBV4-1 to TRBJ2-4; the match to TRBD1 covers 11 bases. The V gene's germline CDR1 is MGHRA and CDR2 YSYEKL. V lost 1 base to trimming and J lost 8 bases; unmatched junction nucleotides: 7. The CDR3 contains 16 residues. The CDR3 DNA reads as TGCGCCAGCAGCCAAGTTGGGACAGGGGGAGAGGACATTCAGTACTTC. This sequence encodes CASSQVGTGGEDIQYF.

The V call is TRBV11-2, the J call TRBJ2-1, with D tentatively TRBD2 (6 bases). The germline V gene encodes CDR1 SGHAT and CDR2 FQNNGV. The CDR3 runs to 16 residues. Trimming removed 4 bases at V and 5 bases at J, with 18 bases between. CDR3 protein: CASSSPWGGDNNEQFF. Here the CDR3 DNA reads TGTGCCAGCAGCTCTCCGTGGGGCGGGGATAACAATGAGCAGTTCTTC. Looking up the rest from reference TRBV11-2 and TRBJ2-1 gives the full variable domain: EAGVAQSPRYKIIEKRQSVAFWCNPISGHATLYWYQQILGQGPKLLIQFQNNGVVDDSQLPKDRFSAERLKGVDSTLKIQPAKLEDSAVYLCASSSPWGGDNNEQFFGPGTRLTVL.